The clone carrying this T cell receptor beta chain was detected only a few times. Its antigen is undetermined. The sample originates from a study of T cell repertoires in cytomegalovirus infection. As for the study in general: CMV infection and matching HLA type were both indicated by public TCR beta signatures.

TCRdb reprocessed the reads with MiXCR, giving one entry per CDR3 protein. The repertoire has around 130,000 distinct CDR3 sequences, more than 7% of them found once; the top ten carry about 9.4%. Study conclusions and caveats: Carriage of CMV together with the relevant HLA was identifiable through cumulative public TCR beta family frequency.

Germline V lookup: CDR1 DFQATT, CDR2 SNEGSKA (reference sequence). Trimming took off 6 bases at V and 8 bases at J, with 19 bases between the two ends. The CDR3 is 13 residues long. The receptor was isolated from a human donor in good health (CMV status not recorded). Some clones in this sample may be carry-over from other donors' samples. Material for sequencing was PBMCs. This rearrangement joins TRBV20-1 to TRBJ1-2, with unresolved D. As DNA, the CDR3 is TGCAGTGCCCCTCCCGGCGGGTTTGAAGGCTACACCTTC. Amino acids: CSAPPGGFEGYTF.